These 26 T cell receptor beta chains came from one sample sequenced in a study of esophageal squamous cell carcinoma under preoperative chemotherapy (dated by TCRdb to between 2017 and 2018). Interpreted using the paper, the time point label stands for: before preoperative PTX-NDP chemotherapy. The method was PCR. This sample was sequenced with a HiSeq X Ten. TCRdb ran its own pipeline on the public reads, namely fastp trimming at Q25 and MiXCR clone calling, and kept in-frame beta chains. Identical CDR3 proteins give one entry, which carries the most common genes and DNA. This sample comprises roughly 15,000 distinct CDR3 sequences, 40% to 55% of them detected only once. In total, the top ten clones hold approximately 30% of the sample. The sample was acquired from a patient given preoperative chemotherapy. The receptors here all came from a human donor with esophageal squamous cell carcinoma. The donor label of this sample is uncertain.

Remarks on this clonotype: At one end the junction does not follow the germline gene, possibly because of a read error. The chain couples TRBV6-5 to TRBJ2-5; D is perhaps TRBD2 (6 bases). Per the germline V gene, CDR1 is MNHEY and CDR2 is SVGAGI. The CDR3 runs 17 residues. CDR3 bases: TGTGCCAGCAGTTACTCGGGAGGCGGGCCGGGGCAAGCGACCCGGCTCTTC. This encodes CASSYSGGGPGQATRLF.

The chain joins TRBV12-3 or TRBV12-4 to TRBJ2-3, with D perhaps matching TRBD2 (6 bases). Trimming stripped 3 bases from V and 0 bases from J, with 10 bases between. This CDR3 is 15 amino acids long. The CDR3 sequence: CASSFWEVSTDTQYF. For the CDR3, the DNA is TGTGCCAGCAGTTTCTGGGAGGTTAGCACAGATACGCAGTATTTT.

This chain links TRBV6-1 with TRBJ2-3; no reliable D call. The DNA end lines up better with TRBJ2-7; the J call may be wrong. The CDR3 totals 12 residues. Germline-derived CDR1 and CDR2 are MNHNS and SASEGT. This chain's CDR3 is CASTLKNYEQYF. DNA for the CDR3: TGTGCCAGCACCCTAAAGAACTACGAGCAGTACTTC.

With respect to this clonotype: At one of its ends the junction is not consistent with the germline gene, which may arise from a read error. The chain combines TRBV7-3 with TRBJ2-5, with 13 nucleotides matching TRBD2. The CDR3 spans 17 residues. The germline gives CDR1 SGHTA, CDR2 FQGTGA. DNA of the CDR3: TGTGCCAGCAGCTCGGCACCCGGGACTAGCGGGGTTCTCGGGACGTTCTTC. Its protein product is CASSSAPGTSGVLGTFF.

This clonotype was seen just once. The chain employs TRBV6-5 and TRBJ2-1; D unclear. The germline CDR1 and CDR2 sequences are MNHEY and SVGAGI. The CDR3 sequence is 15 residues long. V lost 2 bases, J lost 12 bases, and 20 bases lay in between. CDR3 coding DNA: TGTGCCAGCAGTTACGGCGGTCAGGCCTTCGGTGCGCAGTTCTTC. Translation: CASSYGGQAFGAQFF.

The chain couples TRBV6-1 to TRBJ2-4; 8 nucleotides align to TRBD1. Trimming removed 11 bases from V and 13 bases from J; junction bases left unmatched: 22. Germline assignment: CDR1 MNHNS and CDR2 SASEGT. The CDR3 covers 15 residues. The CDR3 protein is CARVLRQGAMDTQYF. The CDR3 DNA sequence: TGTGCCCGCGTCTTGAGGCAGGGGGCCATGGATACGCAGTACTTC.

As regards this clonotype: One end of the junction is discordant with germline, which a read error may explain. The J gene is TRBJ2-3, the V gene TRBV7-3, with D tentatively TRBD2 (5 bases). Per germline, CDR1 SGHTA and CDR2 FQGTGA. This CDR3 spans 14 amino acids. DNA for the CDR3: TGTGCCAGCTCGGGGATGCATGCCAAAAACACTCAGTATTTC. It is translated as CASSGMHAKNTQYF.

This clonotype was detected only a few times. The V gene is TRBV6-1, the J gene TRBJ2-7; 7 bases match TRBD2. The germline CDR1 and CDR2 sequences are MNHNS and SASEGT. CDR3 size: 16 residues. V lost 4 bases and J lost 3; bases outside the gene matches: 12. CDR3 loop: CASSGGGGSQNYEQYF. CDR3 coding DNA: TGTGCCAGCAGTGGGGGGGGGGGTAGTCAGAACTACGAGCAGTACTTC.

V usage is TRBV7-9 and J usage is TRBJ2-5; TRBD2 is a possible D gene (5 bases). From germline, CDR1 is SEHNR and CDR2 FQNEAQ (reference sequence). V lost 2 bases and J 1 base, leaving 14 bases between the germline ends. This CDR3 contains 16 residues. The CDR3 is CASSLSLERRQETQYF. Here the CDR3 DNA reads TGTGCCAGCAGCTTATCATTAGAGCGGCGCCAAGAGACCCAGTACTTC.

The table lists this clonotype with many counts. V gene TRBV12-3 or TRBV12-4 combines with J gene TRBJ2-7; TRBD1 agrees at 9 bases. The junction had 3 bases not matched to a gene; V was cut back by 4 bases and J by 5 bases. The CDR3 is 13 amino acids. In DNA form, the CDR3 reads TGTGCCAGCAGTTCGGGACAGGGACACGAGCAGTACTTC. This sequence encodes CASSSGQGHEQYF.

This clonotype was seen a handful of times. The chain combines TRBV7-8 with TRBJ2-5; D remains unclear. V gave up 1 base and J gave up 0 bases, with 6 bases separating them. The CDR3 is made up of 14 amino acids. CDR1 is SGHVS, CDR2 FQNEAQ, per germline. The CDR3, as DNA: TGTGCCAGCAGCTTAGAGGCGTACCAAGAGACCCAGTACTTC. It specifies CASSLEAYQETQYF.

Comments on this clonotype: This is likely a read error, given that the CDR3 carries no conserved phenylalanine or tryptophan at its end. The chain combines TRBV7-9 with TRBJ2-5; no reliable D call. CDR3 length equals 13 residues. V shed 3 bases and J shed 6 bases, with 11 bases lying between them. CDR1 and CDR2 (germline): SEHNR, FQNEAQ (reference sequence). CDR3 coding DNA: TGTGCCAGCAGCTTTAGTCCACCGAAGACCCAGTACTCC. This gives the protein CASSFSPPKTQYS.

Here the CDR3 DNA reads TGTGCCAGCAGGCCAACGGGACAGCCCTATGGCTACACCTTC. This translates into CASRPTGQPYGYTF. The gene calls are TRBV6-1 and TRBJ1-2; 7 bases match TRBD1. The germline V gene encodes CDR1 MNHNS and CDR2 SASEGT. There are 14 residues in the CDR3. V dropped 6 bases and J dropped 4; count of bases not matched to a gene: 8.

This clonotype has a count of ten or more. V gene TRBV12-3 or TRBV12-4 combines with J gene TRBJ2-5, with 9 bases identical to TRBD1. The CDR3 runs to 16 residues. The trim removed 5 bases at V and 2 bases at J, leaving 9 bases unmatched. CDR3 DNA: TGTGCCAGCAGTCCAGACGGGACAGGGATACAAGAGACCCAGTACTTC. This encodes CASSPDGTGIQETQYF.

V gene TRBV7-2 combines with J gene TRBJ2-7, with 9 bases that match TRBD2. The CDR3 extends over 15 amino acids. CDR1 and CDR2 from the germline V gene are SGHTA and FQGNSA. J lost 4 bases, V lost 5 bases, and 9 bases had no gene match. CDR3 in DNA: TGTGCCAGCAGCCCAGTAGCGGGAGCGAAATACGAGCAGTACTTC. Translated: CASSPVAGAKYEQYF. Looking up the rest from reference TRBV7-2 and TRBJ2-7 gives the full variable domain: GAGVSQSPSNKVTEKGKDVELRCDPISGHTALYWYRQSLGQGLEFLIYFQGNSAPDKSGLPSDRFSAERTGGSVSTLTIQRTQQEDSAVYLCASSPVAGAKYEQYFGPGTRLTVT.

Turning to this clonotype: A much larger clonotype is one base distant, so this may be a read error. The CDR3 carries no conserved terminal phenylalanine or tryptophan, so it likely arises from a read error. The chain couples TRBV7-2 to TRBJ2-5, with D hard to call. The CDR3 is 12 amino acids. Germline V CDR1 and CDR2: SGHTA, FQGNSA. V was clipped by 1 base and J by 4 bases, with 4 bases between them. The CDR3 reads CASSLVLETQYS. The CDR3 DNA is TGTGCCAGCAGCTTAGTACTAGAGACCCAGTACTCC.

This chain uses TRBV7-2 with TRBJ2-7; D unresolved. In germline, CDR1 is SGHTA, CDR2 FQGNSA. Between the trimmed V and J ends, which lost 2 bases and 2 bases, there was a span of 7 bases. The CDR3 is 13 amino acids. The CDR3 nucleotides are TGTGCCAGCAGCTTACGTGTCACCTACGAGCAGTACTTC. This gives the protein CASSLRVTYEQYF.

This sequence joins TRBV10-1 and TRBJ2-3; 9 positions agree with TRBD1. The DNA end lines up better with TRBJ2-1; the J call may be wrong. CDR1 is WNHNN and CDR2 is SYGVQD in the germline V gene (reference sequence). The CDR3 extends over 16 amino acids. The CDR3 nucleotides are TGCGCCAGCAGCCTCAAGACAGGGGGTTCTGTCAATGAGCAGTTCTTC. Residues: CASSLKTGGSVNEQFF.

The V call is TRBV7-8, the J call TRBJ2-2; D is possibly TRBD2 (6 bases). The CDR3 has 17 residues. Trimming removed 5 bases from V and 3 bases from J, with 19 bases in between. CDR1 is SGHVS and CDR2 is FQNEAQ in the germline V gene. Here the CDR3 DNA reads TGTGCCAGCAGCGTACATCCGCGGGAATGGGACACCGGGGAGCTGTTTTTT. Translated: CASSVHPREWDTGELFF. The full variable domain, with the rest looked up from reference TRBV7-8 and TRBJ2-2, is GAGVSQSPRYKVAKRGQDVALRCDPISGHVSLFWYQQALGQGPEFLTYFQNEAQLDKSGLPSDRFFAERPEGSVSTLKIQRTQQEDSAVYLCASSVHPREWDTGELFFGEGSRLTVL.

The CDR3 spells CASSFRSGQGLSEQFF. CDR3 coding DNA: TGTGCCAGCAGTTTTCGGTCTGGACAGGGATTGTCTGAGCAGTTCTTC. V is TRBV12-3 or TRBV12-4 and J is TRBJ2-1, with TRBD1 matching 8 bases. With 3 bases clipped from V and 9 bases from J, the junction kept 13 bases outside the gene matches. The CDR3 contains 16 residues.

The rearrangement joins TRBV7-3 to TRBJ2-3; the match to TRBD1 covers 8 bases. The junction had 4 bases not matched to a gene; V was cut back by 3 bases and J by 2 bases. CDR3 length: 15 residues. In germline, CDR1 is SGHTA, CDR2 FQGTGA. In DNA, the CDR3 is TGTGCCAGCAGCTTGACAGGGGCCGACACAGATACGCAGTATTTT. This encodes CASSLTGADTDTQYF.

This clonotype turned up a few times. The chain employs TRBV11-2 and TRBJ2-2; D gene ambiguous. The V end was cut by 1 base, the J end by 0 bases, with 9 bases between. Germline assignment: CDR1 SGHAT and CDR2 FQNNGV. CDR3 length equals 16 residues. The CDR3 protein is CASSLVSLTNTGELFF. The CDR3 nucleotides read TGTGCCAGCAGCTTAGTCAGTCTCACGAACACCGGGGAGCTGTTTTTT.

This chain connects TRBV6-5 to TRBJ2-2; D remains ambiguous. The V gene's germline CDR1 is MNHEY and CDR2 SVGAGI. The CDR3 runs 14 residues. V shed 6 bases and J shed 5 bases, with 13 bases lying between them. The CDR3 region is CASSLEANTGELFF. The CDR3 DNA is TGTGCCAGCAGCTTAGAAGCAAATACCGGGGAGCTGTTTTTT.

This clonotype is classed as large. This chain uses TRBV7-3 with TRBJ2-2; 10 positions match TRBD2. The CDR3 covers 18 residues. Losses at the gene ends were 1 base for V and 6 bases for J; bases not matched to a gene: 11. Per germline, CDR1 SGHTA and CDR2 FQGTGA. The CDR3 nucleotides are TGTGCCAGCAGCTTAATGGCCCGTGGGCTAGCGGGAGCCGGGGAGCTGTTTTTT. This encodes CASSLMARGLAGAGELFF.

The rearrangement joins TRBV6-5 to TRBJ2-3; 9 nucleotides agree with TRBD1. The CDR3 covers 23 residues. Germline V gene sequence: CDR1 MNHEY, CDR2 SVGAGI. Trimming cost V 2 bases and J 6 bases; bases outside gene matches: 30. The CDR3 reads CASSYSRDRVNLGRAQPRDTQYF. CDR3 bases: TGTGCCAGCAGTTACAGCCGGGACAGGGTAAATTTAGGACGGGCCCAGCCCCGGGATACGCAGTATTTT.

The chain carries TRBV7-2 and TRBJ2-1; D unresolved. This CDR3 region has 15 residues. V was shortened by 5 bases and J by 0 bases, with 11 bases between the two germline ends. Germline loops: CDR1 SGHTA, CDR2 FQGNSA. The CDR3 region is CASSPGLSSYNEQFF. CDR3 sequence (DNA): TGTGCCAGCAGCCCGGGCCTCAGCTCCTACAATGAGCAGTTCTTC.